This T cell receptor beta chain was found in a study of T-cell reconstitution after alpha-beta-depleted transplantation in children. Preparation of the TCRbeta library involved a method that used unique molecular identifiers. TCRdb redid the calling of the PCR reads with MiXCR, one entry per CDR3 protein. This sample yields 360,000 or so distinct CDR3 sequences, of which about a fifth are seen a single time; 3.8% belongs to the top ten. In the case of this clonotype: The junction differs from germline at one of its ends, possibly a read error.

This CDR3 spans 15 amino acids. Germline loops: CDR1 MDHEN, CDR2 SYDVKM. The specimen was PBMCs from the stem cell graft donor, collected from the stem cell graft. The receptor was derived from a human donor who donated a stem cell graft to a child with acute myeloid leukemia. V and J are TRBV28 and TRBJ2-7, with D possibly TRBD1 on 6 matching bases. The DNA for the CDR3 is TGTGCCAACAGTGAATCCGACAGGTCCTCCTACGAGCAGTACTTC. Its protein is CANSESDRSSYEQYF.